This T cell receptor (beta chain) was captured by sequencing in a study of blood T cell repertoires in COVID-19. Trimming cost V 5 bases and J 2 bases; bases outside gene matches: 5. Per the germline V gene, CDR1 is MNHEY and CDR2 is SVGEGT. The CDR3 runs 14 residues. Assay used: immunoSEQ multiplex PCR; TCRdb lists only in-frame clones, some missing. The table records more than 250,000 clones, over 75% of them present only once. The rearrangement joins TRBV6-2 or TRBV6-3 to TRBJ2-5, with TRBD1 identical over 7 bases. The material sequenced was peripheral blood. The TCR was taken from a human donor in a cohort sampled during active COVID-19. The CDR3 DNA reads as TGTGCCAGCAGTGGATGGGACAGTCAAGAGACCCAGTACTTC. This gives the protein CASSGWDSQETQYF.